This T cell receptor (beta chain) was observed in a study of OX40 agonist ivuxolimab in advanced cancers. Assay used: immunoSEQ multiplex PCR; TCRdb lists only in-frame clones, some missing. The sample carries roughly 56,000 clones, roughly 77% recorded once. Germline CDR1 is MNHNY and CDR2 is SVGAGI (reference sequence). The CDR3 has 14 amino acids. Trimming took 7 bases from V and 0 from J, leaving 13 bases between them. Whole-study findings and limits: More expanded clones were seen, on average, in CD8+ T cells than in CD4+.

This clone was counted once. Antigen unknown. This clonotype was obtained from an adult with an advanced solid tumor such as melanoma, head and neck, liver or kidney cancer. The material sequenced was CD4+ or CD8+ T cells sorted from blood, taken in a trial of the OX40 agonist ivuxolimab. The gene calls are TRBV6-6 and TRBJ2-7; TRBD1 is a possible D gene (6 bases). CDR3 nucleotides: TGTGCCAGCACCCCGACAGGAAGCTCCTACGAGCAGTACTTC. Encoded protein: CASTPTGSSYEQYF.